Following are 28 T cell receptor beta chains from one sample sequenced in a study of T cell changes during pregnancy in multiple sclerosis. The method was immunoSEQ multiplex PCR; TCRdb's version includes in-frame clones alone and lacks a portion of them. The data show 60,000 or so clones, with 91% seen just once and around 0.5% held by the top ten. The specimen comprised CD4+ T cells from peripheral blood mononuclear cells, sampled after pregnancy. The origin of the receptors is a female donor in good health, enrolled as a control in a pregnancy study.

The V and J genes are TRBV7-3 and TRBJ1-2; possible D gene TRBD1, 6 bases. CDR1 is SGHTA and CDR2 is FQGTGA in the germline V gene. The length of the CDR3 is 16 residues. The V and J ends lost 5 bases and 4 bases respectively, with 20 bases between them. CDR3 in amino acids: CASSPQSGGPFYGYTF. Written as DNA, the CDR3 is TGTGCCAGCAGCCCCCAGAGTGGGGGCCCCTTCTATGGCTACACCTTC.

This clone was counted once. The CDR3 DNA sequence: TGTGCCAGCAGCGTCACCTCTGGGACAGTTTACGAGCAGTACTTC. This sequence encodes CASSVTSGTVYEQYF. The rearrangement links TRBV9 to TRBJ2-7; 7 bases agree with TRBD1. The CDR3 runs 15 residues. J lost 4 bases, V lost 2 bases, and 9 bases had no gene match. Germline CDR1 SGDLS, CDR2 YYNGEE.

The V gene is TRBV30, the J gene TRBJ1-4, with D possibly TRBD1 on 5 matching bases. V lost 5 bases to trimming and J lost 7 bases, with 17 bases between them. This CDR3 has 14 amino acids. Germline V lookup: CDR1 GTSNPN, CDR2 SVGIG (reference sequence). The CDR3 is CAWRPWGEGEKLFF. In nucleotides, the CDR3 is TGTGCCTGGCGGCCGTGGGGCGAAGGTGAAAAACTGTTTTTT.

The gene calls are TRBV30 and TRBJ1-1; D is undetermined. The CDR3 loop spans 15 amino acids. V lost 0 bases and J lost 1, with 12 bases in between. CDR1 is GTSNPN, CDR2 SVGIG, per germline (reference sequence). In DNA, the CDR3 is TGTGCCTGGAGTGTACCTGGCATCCAGAACACTGAAGCTTTCTTT. As protein: CAWSVPGIQNTEAFF.

The chain has TRBV5-8 and TRBJ1-2; D unresolved. The length of the CDR3 is 14 residues. Germline lookup yields CDR1 SGHTS and CDR2 YDEGEE. The V end was cut by 4 bases, the J end by 7 bases, with 17 bases between. CDR3 DNA sequence: TGTGCCAGCAGCACACAACAGACCTCCGGTGGCTACACCTTC. Protein product: CASSTQQTSGGYTF.

V is TRBV2 and J is TRBJ2-4; tentative D call: TRBD1 (5 bases). Trimming left V 7 bases short and J 0 bases short, with 7 bases between. CDR1 and CDR2 (germline): SNHLY, FYNNEI. The CDR3 has 13 amino acids. The CDR3 coding sequence is TGTGCCAGCATAAGGGGAGCCAAAAACATTCAGTACTTC. It translates to CASIRGAKNIQYF. The variable domain in full, completed from reference TRBV2 and TRBJ2-4, reads EPEVTQTPSHQVTQMGQEVILRCVPISNHLYFYWYRQILGQKVEFLVSFYNNEISEKSEIFDDQFSVERPDGSNFTLKIRSTKLEDSAMYFCASIRGAKNIQYFGAGTRLSVL.

The chain carries TRBV4-1 and TRBJ1-4, with TRBD1 matching 9 bases. The CDR3 is 18 residues long. Germline V CDR1 and CDR2: MGHRA, YSYEKL. The V segment lost 1 base and the J segment 3 bases; nucleotides outside the gene matches: 9. For the CDR3, the DNA is TGCGCCAGCAGCCAAGGGACAGGGGCGGGTCGGGCTAATGAAAAACTGTTTTTT. This encodes CASSQGTGAGRANEKLFF.

The chain couples TRBV7-6 to TRBJ1-2; TRBD1 is a possible D gene (6 bases). Germline values: CDR1 SGHVS, CDR2 FNYEAQ. This CDR3 spans 14 amino acids. Trimming shortened V by 1 base and J by 4 bases, and 10 bases separated the two germline ends. The CDR3 nucleotides are TGTGCCAGCAGCTTAGATACAGGGCCCTATGGCTACACCTTC. Translating it yields CASSLDTGPYGYTF.

This clone has more than one count but fewer than ten. V gene TRBV6-1 combines with J gene TRBJ1-1, with D perhaps TRBD1 (5 bases). The CDR3 has 15 residues. Trimming left V 4 bases short and J 1 base short, with 13 bases between. Germline assignment: CDR1 MNHNS and CDR2 SASEGT. CDR3 coding DNA: TGTGCCAGCAGTGGTCCGGGACTCTGGAACACTGAAGCTTTCTTT. As protein: CASSGPGLWNTEAFF.

The V call is TRBV6-6, the J call TRBJ1-3; D possibly corresponds to TRBD1 (5 bases). The V gene's germline CDR1 is MNHNY and CDR2 SVGAGI (reference sequence). V lost 5 bases and J lost 4, with 9 bases in between. The CDR3 totals 13 residues. CDR3 DNA sequence: TGTGCCAGCAGTCAGGGAGGGGGAAACACCATATATTTT. Amino acid sequence: CASSQGGGNTIYF.

The genes are TRBV5-5 and TRBJ1-2, with 8 bases lining up with TRBD1. V gave up 4 bases and J gave up 7 bases; unmatched junction bases: 12. The germline CDR1 and CDR2 sequences are SGHKS and YYEKEE (reference sequence). The CDR3 consists of 15 residues. CDR3 bases: TGTGCCAGCAGCGGCCTCCTGACAGGGGCTGGTGGCTACACCTTC. This encodes CASSGLLTGAGGYTF.

This rearrangement joins TRBV12-5 to TRBJ2-7; D is perhaps TRBD2 (6 bases). This CDR3 is built from 18 residues. Deletions cut 1 base from V and 7 bases from J, with 26 bases between. CDR1 and CDR2 (germline): LGHNT, FRNRAP. CDR3 DNA sequence: TGTGCTAGTGGTTTGGGGACTAAGGAGGATTTTGGTCTAAAAGAGCAGTACTTC. This gives the protein CASGLGTKEDFGLKEQYF.

The J gene is TRBJ1-1, the V gene TRBV7-9; D is possibly TRBD1 (5 bases). The V end lost 4 bases, the J end lost 4 bases, and 16 bases lay between the germline ends. The germline V gene has CDR1 SEHNR and CDR2 FQNEAQ (reference sequence). The CDR3 is 15 residues long. The CDR3 DNA sequence: TGTGCCAGCAGCTCGACTGGGACGGGGGTCACTGAAGCTTTCTTT. Translation gives CASSSTGTGVTEAFF.

The rearrangement joins TRBV18 to TRBJ1-3, with TRBD1 identical over 8 bases. This CDR3 has 16 residues. The germline V gene has CDR1 KGHSH and CDR2 LQKENI. V lost 3 bases, J lost 7 bases, and 11 bases stayed unmatched. The DNA of the CDR3 is TGTGCCAGCTCACCCTCGGCCCAGGGGGCAACCAACACCATATATTTT. This translates into CASSPSAQGATNTIYF.

The V call is TRBV7-2, the J call TRBJ1-5; tentative D call: TRBD1 (5 bases). CDR1 is SGHTA and CDR2 is FQGNSA in the germline V gene. Trimming cost V 3 bases and J 5 bases, with 8 bases left between them. The CDR3 contains 13 residues. The CDR3 DNA reads as TGTGCCAGCAGCTTGACAGTGGATCAGCCCCAGCATTTT. It specifies CASSLTVDQPQHF.

The rearrangement links TRBV11-3 to TRBJ1-2; D perhaps matches TRBD1 (6 bases). The germline V gene has CDR1 SGHNT and CDR2 YENEEA. V was shortened by 3 bases and J by 8 bases, with 13 bases between the two germline ends. The CDR3 has 13 residues. CDR3 residues: CASSLRRGSGYTF. DNA for the CDR3: TGTGCCAGCAGCTTGCGCAGGGGATCCGGCTACACCTTC.

The rearrangement uses TRBV5-4 and TRBJ1-1, with a weak D call TRBD1 (6 bases). Trimming cost V 4 bases and J 1 base, with 14 bases left between them. CDR3 length: 15 residues. Germline CDR1 reads SGHNT; CDR2 reads YYREEE (reference sequence). The CDR3 loop is CASSLPGASNTEAFF. CDR3 DNA sequence: TGTGCCAGCAGCCTACCAGGGGCTTCGAACACTGAAGCTTTCTTT.

The rearrangement links TRBV21-1 to TRBJ2-1; TRBD1, the D gene given by the table, was not confirmed from the DNA. TRBV21-1 constitutes a pseudogene. This CDR3 spans 13 amino acids. The CDR3: CASSSAGGNEQFF. DNA of the CDR3: TGTGCCAGCAGCTCAGCAGGGGGCAATGAGCAGTTCTTC.

This chain links TRBV7-8 with TRBJ1-5; D not resolved. This CDR3 is built from 13 residues. CDR1 and CDR2 (germline): SGHVS, FQNEAQ. Trimming stripped 5 bases from V and 13 bases from J, with 18 bases between. The CDR3 sequence is CASSVVGGGSQHF. The DNA for the CDR3 is TGTGCCAGCAGCGTCGTCGGTGGTGGTTCGCAGCATTTT.

The rearrangement joins TRBV19 to TRBJ2-7, with 8 positions matching TRBD1. V was pared by 6 bases and J by 1 base, with 8 bases of the junction left unmatched. The V gene's germline CDR1 is LNHDA and CDR2 SQIVND (reference sequence). This CDR3 contains 15 residues. DNA of the CDR3: TGTGCCAGTAGGATAACAGGGGGAGTTTCCTACGAGCAGTACTTC. It translates to CASRITGGVSYEQYF.

This chain joins TRBV15 and TRBJ1-4; 7 positions agree with TRBD1. Trimming at V came to 6 bases and at J to 8 bases, leaving 12 bases not matched to a gene. The CDR3 has 15 residues. Germline CDR1 is LNHNV and CDR2 is YYDKDF (reference sequence). The CDR3 DNA sequence: TGTGCCACCAGAGAAGAGGGACAGCCGCGGGAAAAACTGTTTTTT. Translated, it gives CATREEGQPREKLFF.

This sequence joins TRBV9 and TRBJ2-1; TRBD2 matches at 16 bases. This CDR3 is built from 19 residues. Germline loops: CDR1 SGDLS, CDR2 YYNGEE. V lost 4 bases, J lost 3 bases, and 10 bases stayed unmatched. CDR3 sequence: CASSTGLAGGIRFYNEQFF. In DNA form, the CDR3 reads TGTGCCAGCAGCACGGGACTAGCGGGGGGGATTCGGTTCTACAATGAGCAGTTCTTC. Based on the CDR3 plus reference TRBV9 and TRBJ2-1, the full variable domain is DSGVTQTPKHLITATGQRVTLRCSPRSGDLSVYWYQQSLDQGLQFLIQYYNGEERAKGNILERFSAQQFPDLHSELNLSSLELGDSALYFCASSTGLAGGIRFYNEQFFGPGTRLTVL.

This clone was seen a single time. CDR3 residues: CASSQGQSYGYTF. The CDR3 DNA follows: TGTGCCAGCTCACAGGGACAGTCCTATGGCTACACCTTC. This sequence joins TRBV18 and TRBJ1-2, with 7 bases lining up with TRBD1. The CDR3 is made up of 13 amino acids. Per the germline V gene, CDR1 is KGHSH and CDR2 is LQKENI. V lost 4 bases, J lost 4 bases, and 3 bases stayed unmatched.

The rearrangement links TRBV15 to TRBJ2-3; the match to TRBD1 covers 7 bases. The trim removed 2 bases at V and 2 bases at J, leaving 4 bases unmatched. The germline V gene has CDR1 LNHNV and CDR2 YYDKDF (reference sequence). The CDR3 consists of 15 residues. The CDR3: CATSRQGVPTDTQYF. The CDR3 DNA is TGTGCCACCAGCAGACAGGGGGTTCCCACAGATACGCAGTATTTT. Using reference TRBV15 and TRBJ2-3 for the parts outside the CDR3, the full variable domain is DAMVIQNPRYQVTQFGKPVTLSCSQTLNHNVMYWYQQKSSQAPKLLFHYYDKDFNNEADTPDNFQSRRPNTSFCFLDIRSPGLGDTAMYLCATSRQGVPTDTQYFGPGTRLTVL.

Comment on this clone: The junction departs from germline at one end; a sequencing error may be responsible. The chain is built from TRBV6-5 and TRBJ2-7; TRBD2 might be the D (5 bases). From germline, CDR1 is MNHEY and CDR2 SVGAGI. This CDR3 region has 12 residues. The CDR3 here is CASSYSRTGWDF. CDR3 coding DNA: TGTGCCAGCAGTTACTCCCGGACGGGATGGGATTTC.

This clone came up once. The V call is TRBV18, the J call TRBJ2-7; a weak D match, TRBD1 (6 bases). V shed 3 bases and J shed 3 bases, with 15 bases lying between them. This CDR3 is built from 15 residues. Germline V lookup: CDR1 KGHSH, CDR2 LQKENI. CDR3 in amino acids: CASSPGSGVGYEQYF. In nucleotides, the CDR3 is TGTGCCAGCTCACCCGGCTCAGGGGTAGGCTACGAGCAGTACTTC.

This chain joins TRBV6-5 and TRBJ2-7, with a possible D match to TRBD2 (6 bases). The CDR3 is made up of 15 amino acids. Germline CDR1 MNHEY, CDR2 SVGAGI. V lost 4 bases and J 2 bases, leaving 15 bases between the germline ends. This chain's CDR3 is CASSLGGTWAYEQYF. The CDR3 DNA follows: TGTGCCAGCAGTTTGGGAGGTACCTGGGCCTACGAGCAGTACTTC.

V and J are TRBV6-1 and TRBJ1-2; D not resolved. In germline, CDR1 is MNHNS, CDR2 SASEGT. This CDR3 is built from 13 residues. Trimming took off 7 bases at V and 0 bases at J, with 9 bases between the two ends. CDR3 region: CASNPTANYGYTF. Here the CDR3 DNA reads TGTGCCAGCAATCCGACTGCTAACTATGGCTACACCTTC.